Listed below are T cell receptor beta chains from one sample, sequenced in a study of T cell repertoires in cytomegalovirus infection. TCRdb re-called the reads with MiXCR, one entry per CDR3 protein. The table includes some 700,000 distinct CDR3 sequences, around 31% detected once. No antigen is known for these receptors. The sequences come from cultured PBMCs, collected from culture after CMV antigen stimulation. The receptors here all came from a human donor in good health (CMV status not recorded). Some clones in this sample may be carry-over from other donors' samples. The CDR3 runs from the conserved cysteine through the conserved F or W. The D gene is left open where the match is weak. Some rows have no size entry. The others give once, few or many, or a class for an expanded clone.

size	J	D	V	CDR3	DNA
-	TRBJ1-4	-	TRBV5-1	CASSLGSTIGGEKLFF	TGCGCCAGCAGCTTGGGGTCAACTATTGGAGGTGAAAAACTGTTTTTT
many	TRBJ2-1	-	TRBV5-4	CASSLWFGEQFF	TGTGCCAGCAGCTTGTGGTTCGGTGAGCAGTTCTTC
-	TRBJ1-2	-	TRBV7-2	CASSFGRVEGYTF	TGTGCCAGCAGCTTCGGGAGAGTAGAGGGCTACACCTTC
few	TRBJ2-3	-	TRBV6-6	CASSYSRVPHPGIEYF	TGTGCCAGCAGTTACTCCCGCGTACCACACCCCGGGATCGAGTATTTT
many	TRBJ1-5	-	TRBV7-2	CASSYRSVSNQPQHF	TGTGCCAGCAGCTATAGGAGCGTCAGCAATCAGCCCCAGCATTTT
-	TRBJ1-4	-	TRBV4-1	CASSPLPGVGEKLFF	TGCGCCAGCAGCCCTCTTCCGGGGGTTGGAGAAAAACTGTTTTTT
-	TRBJ2-1	TRBD1	TRBV19	CASRAPGGRNEQFF	TGTGCCAGTAGAGCGCCAGGGGGCAGGAATGAGCAGTTCTTC
-	TRBJ1-4	TRBD1	TRBV7-9	CASSSVEGGAEKLFF	TGTGCCAGCAGCTCCGTCGAAGGGGGCGCTGAAAAACTGTTTTTT
-	TRBJ2-3	TRBD1	TRBV29-1	CSVEDGEWTGSTDTQYF	TGCAGCGTTGAAGATGGGGAGTGGACAGGGAGCACAGATACGCAGTATTTT
-	TRBJ1-4	TRBD1	TRBV7-9	CASTGQAGEKLFF	TGTGCCAGCACAGGACAGGCGGGGGAAAAACTGTTTTTT
few	TRBJ2-3	-	TRBV7-9	CASSLPGGMSDTQYF	TGTGCCAGCAGCTTACCGGGCGGGATGTCAGATACGCAGTATTTT
-	TRBJ2-3	TRBD2	TRBV7-8	CASSLRQAGGTDTQYF	TGTGCCAGCAGCTTACGTCAAGCGGGGGGCACAGATACGCAGTATTTT
-	TRBJ1-3	-	TRBV7-2	CASSLMGYSGNTIYF	TGTGCCAGCAGCTTAATGGGATACTCTGGAAACACCATATATTTT
-	TRBJ2-3	TRBD2	TRBV7-1	CASLRTSGTDTQYF	TGTGCCAGTCTTAGGACTAGCGGAACAGATACGCAGTATTTT
-	TRBJ1-1	-	TRBV6-2/TRBV6-3	CASSYHPRPGEAFF	TGTGCCAGCAGTTACCACCCCCGGCCTGGTGAAGCTTTCTTT
-	TRBJ2-3	TRBD1	TRBV6-5	CASRLTGTGRADTQYF	TGTGCCAGCAGATTAACCGGGACAGGGAGAGCAGATACGCAGTATTTT
many	TRBJ2-1	-	TRBV7-2	CASSFLATLFHEQFF	TGTGCCAGCAGCTTCCTAGCGACTCTCTTCCATGAGCAGTTCTTC
few	TRBJ2-7	-	TRBV7-9	CASSGRDYEQYF	TGTGCCAGCAGCGGCCGGGACTACGAGCAGTACTTC
-	TRBJ1-4	-	TRBV9	CASSVAPLANEKLFF	TGTGCCAGCAGCGTAGCTCCATTAGCTAATGAAAAACTGTTTTTT
-	TRBJ1-2	-	TRBV2	CASRNRHYGYTF	TGTGCCAGCCGTAATCGTCACTATGGCTACACCTTC
once	TRBJ2-2	-	TRBV5-1	CASSTDPNAYTGELFF	TGCGCCAGCAGCACGGACCCAAACGCATACACCGGGGAGCTGTTTTTT
many	TRBJ2-6	-	TRBV7-2	CASSLYSGANVLTF	TGTGCCAGCAGCTTATATTCTGGGGCCAACGTCCTGACTTTC
few	TRBJ2-6	-	TRBV28	CASSLSWGANVLTF	TGTGCCAGCAGTTTATCGTGGGGGGCCAACGTCCTGACTTTC
few	TRBJ2-7	-	TRBV4-3	CASSQVYSKDEQYF	TGCGCCAGCAGCCAAGTTTACAGTAAGGACGAGCAGTACTTC
-	TRBJ2-6	-	TRBV18	CASSPRGTSGANVLTF	TGTGCCAGCTCACCACGGGGGACCTCTGGGGCCAACGTCCTGACTTTC
few	TRBJ1-3	-	TRBV7-2	CASSSPNSGNTIYF	TGTGCCAGCAGTTCTCCTAACTCTGGAAACACCATATATTTT
few	TRBJ2-7	-	TRBV11-2	CASSLVGTYTYEQYF	TGTGCCAGCAGCTTAGTCGGGACGTACACCTACGAGCAGTACTTC
many	TRBJ2-7	TRBD1	TRBV7-2	CASSMKGTAPLNEQYF	TGTGCCAGCAGCATGAAAGGGACAGCGCCCTTGAACGAGCAGTACTTC
-	TRBJ2-2	-	TRBV12-3/TRBV12-4	CASFRLTNTGELFF	TGTGCCAGTTTTAGGTTGACTAACACCGGGGAGCTGTTTTTT
many	TRBJ2-3	TRBD2	TRBV7-2	CASSPSGGAGDTQYF	TGTGCCAGCAGCCCAAGCGGGGGGGCCGGTGATACGCAGTATTTT
-	TRBJ1-6	TRBD1	TRBV4-2	CASSRETGDISPLHF	TGTGCCAGCAGCCGAGAGACAGGGGATATTTCACCCCTCCACTTT
many	TRBJ2-3	-	TRBV7-8	CASSPLGGTDTQYF	TGTGCCAGCAGCCCGTTGGGGGGCACAGATACGCAGTATTTT
-	TRBJ2-7	TRBD2	TRBV5-4	CASSQTSQEQYF	TGTGCCAGCAGCCAGACTAGCCAAGAGCAGTACTTC
-	TRBJ2-1	TRBD2	TRBV5-1	CASSLPSGNYNEQFF	TGCGCCAGCAGCTTGCCTAGCGGAAACTACAATGAGCAGTTCTTC
-	TRBJ1-1	-	TRBV6-8	CASSYSLGGTPEAFF	TGTGCCAGCAGTTACTCATTAGGCGGGACGCCTGAAGCTTTCTTT
-	TRBJ2-1	-	TRBV4-1	CASSQDLASLGNYNEQFF	TGCGCCAGCAGCCAAGATCTTGCGTCATTAGGGAACTACAATGAGCAGTTCTTC
many	TRBJ2-1	-	TRBV7-2	CASSSGLSTYNEQFF	TGTGCCAGCAGCTCCGGACTGTCAACCTACAATGAGCAGTTCTTC
few	TRBJ1-4	-	TRBV7-2	CASSLGRGGTEKLFF	TGTGCCAGCAGCTTAGGTCGGGGGGGAACTGAAAAACTGTTTTTT